The next 22 T cell receptor beta chains were all read from a single sample in a study of cytomegalovirus exposure and HLA in healthy donors. The study ran its PCR with 60 Vbeta and 13 Jbeta primers. The method was immunoSEQ multiplex PCR; TCRdb's version includes in-frame clones alone and lacks a portion of them. The sample records 120,000 or so clones, less than 85% being singletons. The source material was PBMCs. These receptors originate from a man aged 35 to 55 in good health and CMV-seronegative.

The V call is TRBV5-1, the J call TRBJ1-4; 7 bases line up with TRBD1. Germline-derived CDR1 and CDR2 are SGHRS and YFSETQ. The V segment lost 4 bases and the J segment 7 bases; nucleotides outside the gene matches: 7. The CDR3 runs 14 residues. CDR3 coding DNA: TGCGCCAGCAGCCCGGCGGGACAGACTGAAAAACTGTTTTTT. Its protein product is CASSPAGQTEKLFF.

The chain uses TRBV7-9 and TRBJ2-3; TRBD2 matches 8 bases. Unmatched junction bases numbered 1, after V lost 3 bases and J lost 2 bases. The CDR3 totals 14 residues. Germline V gene data show CDR1 as SEHNR and CDR2 as FQNEAQ (reference sequence). CDR3 loop: CASSLGLVTDTQYF. CDR3 nucleotides: TGTGCCAGCAGCTTGGGACTAGTCACAGATACGCAGTATTTT.

Concerning this clone itself: No conserved phenylalanine or tryptophan ends this CDR3, so it is likely a read error. The chain couples TRBV30 to TRBJ2-3; the D is unclear. V shed 0 bases and J shed 3 bases, with 7 bases lying between them. This CDR3 region has 13 residues. Germline assignment: CDR1 GTSNPN and CDR2 SVGIG (reference sequence). DNA for the CDR3: TGTGCCTGGAGTGTACGGGCGACAGATACGCAGTATGTT. It codes for CAWSVRATDTQYV.

V is TRBV6-5 and J is TRBJ1-6, with 7 bases aligning to TRBD1. This CDR3 has 14 residues. The V segment lost 5 bases and the J segment 4 bases; nucleotides outside the gene matches: 2. Germline V gives CDR1 MNHEY, CDR2 SVGAGI. Here the CDR3 reads CASSGTDYNSPLHF. In nucleotides, the CDR3 is TGTGCCAGCAGTGGGACAGATTATAATTCACCCCTCCACTTT.

V gene TRBV5-4 combines with J gene TRBJ1-2; no clear D. The CDR3 has 17 residues. Germline V gives CDR1 SGHNT, CDR2 YYREEE (reference sequence). Trimming removed 0 bases from V and 2 bases from J, with 17 bases in between. DNA of the CDR3: TGTGCCAGCAGCTTGGAAGCCTTGCAGGCGGGCAACTATGGCTACACCTTC. Its translation is CASSLEALQAGNYGYTF.

V is TRBV5-1 and J is TRBJ2-2; 8 nucleotides agree with TRBD1. Trimming removed 4 bases from V and 1 base from J; junction bases left unmatched: 6. The CDR3 is 16 amino acids. Germline V CDR1 and CDR2: SGHRS, YFSETQ. This chain's CDR3 is CASSGSGTGNTGELFF. Here the CDR3 DNA reads TGCGCCAGCAGCGGATCCGGGACAGGGAACACCGGGGAGCTGTTTTTT.

V usage is TRBV25-1 and J usage is TRBJ2-7; D possibly corresponds to TRBD1 (6 bases). The germline CDR1 and CDR2 sequences are MGHDK and SYGVNS. The V gene lost 7 bases and the J gene lost 6 bases, with 16 bases spanning the gap. The CDR3 is 13 amino acids. DNA for the CDR3: TGTGCCAGCACCCCCGGGACACCCCTCGAGCAGTACTTC. Amino acids: CASTPGTPLEQYF.

The CDR3, as DNA: TGTGCCAGCAGTTTACTTGAGGCAACTGATCAGCCCCAGCATTTT. Its translation is CASSLLEATDQPQHF. The chain carries TRBV28 and TRBJ1-5; D uncertain. The V gene's germline CDR1 is MDHEN and CDR2 SYDVKM. This CDR3 region has 15 residues. V shed 2 bases and J shed 5 bases, with 13 bases lying between them.

V usage is TRBV28 and J usage is TRBJ2-5, with 7 bases that match TRBD1. This CDR3 has 13 residues. Looked up from germline, CDR1 is MDHEN and CDR2 is SYDVKM. The V gene end was trimmed by 6 bases and the J gene end by 3 bases; junction bases not matched to a gene: 4. The CDR3 here is CASRGQIKETQYF. DNA for the CDR3: TGTGCCAGCAGGGGACAGATTAAAGAGACCCAGTACTTC. Filled out from reference TRBV28 and TRBJ2-5, the complete variable domain reads DVKVTQSSRYLVKRTGEKVFLECVQDMDHENMFWYRQDPGLGLRLIYFSYDVKMKEKGDIPEGYSVSREKKERFSLILESASTNQTSMYLCASRGQIKETQYFGPGTRLLVL.

This clone was observed a single time. The chain has TRBV6-6 and TRBJ2-3, with TRBD2 identical over 14 bases. CDR3 length: 15 residues. CDR1 MNHNY and CDR2 SVGAGI come from the germline V gene (reference sequence). Unmatched junction bases numbered 1, after V lost 4 bases and J lost 4 bases. CDR3 in amino acids: CASSSGLAGADTQYF. DNA for the CDR3: TGTGCCAGCAGTTCGGGACTAGCGGGAGCAGATACGCAGTATTTT.

The CDR3 spells CASSGPGQGVYEQYF. The CDR3 nucleotides read TGTGCCAGTAGTGGCCCGGGACAGGGGGTATACGAGCAGTACTTC. J is TRBJ2-7 and V is TRBV19; 11 bases map to TRBD1. The germline gives CDR1 LNHDA, CDR2 SQIVND (reference sequence). Unmatched junction bases numbered 7, after V lost 5 bases and J lost 4 bases. The CDR3 has 15 residues.

This clone showed up just a few times. This chain uses TRBV5-4 with TRBJ1-2; 11 bases map to TRBD1. This CDR3 region has 15 residues. CDR1 SGHNT and CDR2 YYREEE come from the germline V gene (reference sequence). After removal of 0 bases from V and 7 bases from J, the junction contained 5 bases not matched to a gene. CDR3 bases: TGTGCCAGCAGCTTGGTTGGGACAGGGGGATCTGGCTACACCTTC. This encodes CASSLVGTGGSGYTF.

The rearrangement uses TRBV6-6 and TRBJ1-2; 9 bases map to TRBD1. V gave up 4 bases and J gave up 2 bases; unmatched junction bases: 8. Germline loops: CDR1 MNHNY, CDR2 SVGAGI (reference sequence). The CDR3 length is 16 residues. CDR3 protein: CASSLSTGGANYGYTF. CDR3 in DNA: TGTGCCAGCAGTTTATCGACAGGGGGGGCCAACTATGGCTACACCTTC.

V gene TRBV30 combines with J gene TRBJ2-3; D is perhaps TRBD1 (5 bases). V was cut by 4 bases and J by 0 bases, with 20 bases left in between. The CDR3 sequence is 17 residues long. Per germline, CDR1 GTSNPN and CDR2 SVGIG (reference sequence). The DNA for the CDR3 is TGTGCCTGGAACCGGTTTCTGGGAAGGGGAAGCACAGATACGCAGTATTTT. This gives the protein CAWNRFLGRGSTDTQYF.

The chain combines TRBV5-8 with TRBJ2-7; TRBD2 aligns across 8 bases. V dropped 1 base and J dropped 1; count of bases not matched to a gene: 4. The germline V gene encodes CDR1 SGHTS and CDR2 YDEGEE. CDR3 size: 15 residues. This chain's CDR3 is CASSLRVAGSYEQYF. DNA of the CDR3: TGTGCCAGCAGCTTGAGAGTAGCGGGGTCCTACGAGCAGTACTTC.

This rearrangement joins TRBV28 to TRBJ1-5; no clear D. Deletions cut 2 bases from V and 7 bases from J, with 6 bases between. The germline gives CDR1 MDHEN, CDR2 SYDVKM. This CDR3 is 12 amino acids long. This CDR3 reads CASSLAGQPQHF. The DNA of the CDR3 is TGTGCCAGCAGTTTAGCGGGGCAGCCCCAGCATTTT.

The chain carries TRBV28 and TRBJ1-2; no clear D gene. The CDR3 is made up of 11 amino acids. V was cut by 7 bases and J by 8 bases, with 11 bases left in between. Germline V gene data show CDR1 as MDHEN and CDR2 as SYDVKM. The CDR3 DNA reads as TGTGCCAGCAAAACGGAGTACGGCTACACCTTC. This sequence encodes CASKTEYGYTF.

V and J are TRBV29-1 and TRBJ1-2, with 7 bases identical to TRBD1. Germline lookup yields CDR1 SQVTM and CDR2 ANQGSEA. This CDR3 has 11 residues. CDR3 sequence (DNA): TGCCAAGCTCAGGGGGGCTATGGCTACACCTTC. It specifies CQAQGGYGYTF.

The rearrangement uses TRBV9 and TRBJ2-2, with 7 bases matching TRBD2. The CDR3 spans 13 residues. The V gene end was trimmed by 3 bases and the J gene end by 6 bases; junction bases not matched to a gene: 2. Germline values: CDR1 SGDLS, CDR2 YYNGEE. The CDR3 coding sequence is TGTGCCAGCAGCGCAGGGAGGGCCGGGGAGCTGTTTTTT. It encodes CASSAGRAGELFF.

Comments on this clone: The junction shows a germline mismatch at one end, possibly a read error. The V gene is TRBV6-1, the J gene TRBJ2-7, with D possibly TRBD2 on 6 matching bases. CDR1 and CDR2 from the germline V gene are MNHNS and SASEGT. CDR3 length: 12 residues. In nucleotides, the CDR3 is TGTGCCAGCAGCGAAGGAGGGATCGAGCAGTACTTC. It codes for CASSEGGIEQYF.

The CDR3 loop reads CASSSVGQDRNEQYF. CDR3 nucleotide sequence: TGTGCCAGCAGTTCCGTTGGACAGGATCGGAATGAGCAGTACTTC. J is TRBJ2-7 and V is TRBV28; 7 nucleotides align to TRBD1. The trim removed 4 bases at V and 7 bases at J, leaving 13 bases unmatched. The CDR3 loop spans 15 amino acids. Germline values: CDR1 MDHEN, CDR2 SYDVKM.

CDR3 DNA: TGTGCCAGCAGTGAAGGGGCAGGGGTTAACTATGGCTACACCTTC. Protein product: CASSEGAGVNYGYTF. This rearrangement joins TRBV25-1 to TRBJ1-2; TRBD1 is a possible D gene (6 bases). V lost 2 bases, J lost 1 base, and 11 bases lay in between. CDR1 is MGHDK, CDR2 SYGVNS, per germline. The CDR3 consists of 15 residues.